These 22 T cell receptor beta chains share one sample of origin, sequenced in a study of naive and memory T cell subsets. Their target antigens are unknown. An equimolar mix of two oligonucleotides served as the beta constant-region primer for TRBC1 and TRBC2. Four rounds of PCR amplified the ligated cDNA using nested alpha and beta constant-region primers plus SP2. TCRdb redid the calling of the UMI-ligation and nested PCR reads with MiXCR, one entry per CDR3 protein. The sample records 150,000 or so distinct CDR3 sequences, 20% to 25% being singletons. Study-level findings and limits: A few larger clonotypes appeared in naive repertoires, especially CD8, possibly memory cells re-expressing CD45RA.

The sample was naive CD4+ T cells from blood. The receptors were gathered from a human donor in good health.

This clonotype has more than one count but fewer than ten. The chain carries TRBV20-1 and TRBJ2-7; D ambiguous. The CDR3 is 14 amino acids. V lost 0 bases to trimming and J lost 0 bases, with 9 bases between them. Germline assignment: CDR1 DFQATT and CDR2 SNEGSKA (reference sequence). The chain's CDR3 is CSARDGRLSYEQYF. The DNA of the CDR3 is TGCAGTGCTAGAGATGGCAGACTCTCCTACGAGCAGTACTTC.

The V gene is TRBV7-9, the J gene TRBJ1-6, with D unresolved. Germline-derived CDR1 and CDR2 are SEHNR and FQNEAQ (reference sequence). The CDR3 length is 14 residues. Between the trimmed V and J ends, which lost 6 bases and 8 bases, there was a span of 14 bases. The CDR3 loop is CASSLGDDDSPLHF. CDR3 nucleotides: TGTGCCAGCAGTCTGGGAGACGACGATTCACCCCTCCACTTT.

This clonotype has more than one count but fewer than ten. This chain uses TRBV7-9 with TRBJ2-3; a weak D match, TRBD1 (5 bases). This CDR3 has 13 residues. V was cut by 5 bases and J by 6 bases, with 12 bases left in between. Germline lookup yields CDR1 SEHNR and CDR2 FQNEAQ (reference sequence). The CDR3 loop is CASSMGPGDTQYF. The DNA of the CDR3 is TGTGCCAGCAGCATGGGGCCTGGGGATACGCAGTATTTT.

The chain employs TRBV5-1 and TRBJ2-5; TRBD1 agrees at 7 bases. This CDR3 comprises 15 residues. From germline, CDR1 is SGHRS and CDR2 YFSETQ. V was pared by 4 bases and J by 3 bases, with 9 bases of the junction left unmatched. CDR3 nucleotides: TGCGCCAGCAGCGGAGGACCGGGACAGAAAGAGACCCAGTACTTC. Encoded protein: CASSGGPGQKETQYF.

V and J are TRBV18 and TRBJ2-7; TRBD1 matches at 7 bases. With 3 bases clipped from V and 1 base from J, the junction kept 6 bases outside the gene matches. The CDR3 is 15 residues long. CDR1 and CDR2 from the germline V gene are KGHSH and LQKENI. The CDR3 region is CASSPPGQRSYEQYF. The CDR3, as DNA: TGTGCCAGCTCACCGCCGGGACAGCGGTCCTACGAGCAGTACTTC. Filled out from reference TRBV18 and TRBJ2-7, the complete variable domain reads NAGVMQNPRHLVRRRGQEARLRCSPMKGHSHVYWYRQLPEEGLKFMVYLQKENIIDESGMPKERFSAEFPKEGPSILRIQQVVRGDSAAYFCASSPPGQRSYEQYFGPGTRLTVT.

V gene TRBV5-1 combines with J gene TRBJ2-3; perhaps TRBD2 as D (6 bases). V lost 0 bases and J 13 bases, leaving 15 bases between the germline ends. The CDR3 runs to 13 residues. Germline V gene sequence: CDR1 SGHRS, CDR2 YFSETQ. CDR3 bases: TGCGCCAGCAGCTTGGTAACGAGCGGGCCGGAGTATTTT. This gives the protein CASSLVTSGPEYF.

V usage is TRBV6-6 and J usage is TRBJ1-2; 10 positions agree with TRBD1. The J segment lost 5 bases and the V segment lost 0 bases, leaving 6 bases of the junction unmatched. Germline lookup yields CDR1 MNHNY and CDR2 SVGAGI (reference sequence). The CDR3 covers 16 residues. The CDR3 nucleotides are TGTGCCAGCAGTTACTCGAGGGGACAGGGGCTTTATGGCTACACCTTC. This gives the protein CASSYSRGQGLYGYTF.

The chain carries TRBV6-5 and TRBJ2-7; 13 nucleotides align to TRBD2. CDR1 is MNHEY and CDR2 is SVGAGI in the germline V gene. The J segment lost 9 bases and the V segment lost 5 bases, leaving 7 bases of the junction unmatched. CDR3 size: 14 residues. The CDR3 DNA reads as TGTGCCAGCAGTAAGACTAGCGGGAGGAGAGGGCAGTACTTC. This gives the protein CASSKTSGRRGQYF.

This clonotype was seen many times. The chain links TRBV20-1 to TRBJ2-7, with D perhaps TRBD2 (5 bases). This CDR3 comprises 14 residues. Germline V gene lookup returns CDR1 DFQATT and CDR2 SNEGSKA (reference sequence). V lost 4 bases, J lost 3 bases, and 16 bases lay in between. CDR3 coding DNA: TGCAGTGCTACACTATCGAGAGGGTTCTACGAGCAGTACTTC. Translation: CSATLSRGFYEQYF.

This clonotype was found a few times. Written as DNA, the CDR3 is TGTGCCAGCTCACCACCGGGTTCGTCCATTTCGCGCGGCATTCAGTACTTC. Protein: CASSPPGSSISRGIQYF. This chain uses TRBV18 with TRBJ2-4; D gene ambiguous. V lost 0 bases and J 9 bases, leaving 21 bases between the germline ends. The V gene's germline CDR1 is KGHSH and CDR2 LQKENI. CDR3 size: 17 residues.

The V call is TRBV20-1, the J call TRBJ2-3, with D perhaps TRBD1 or TRBD2 (5 bases each). The CDR3 sequence is 16 residues long. Trimming shortened V by 6 bases and J by 2 bases, and 21 bases separated the two germline ends. Per the germline V gene, CDR1 is DFQATT and CDR2 is SNEGSKA (reference sequence). Here the CDR3 reads CSAAGTPGSLTDTQYF. DNA of the CDR3: TGCAGTGCCGCCGGGACGCCCGGATCCCTCACAGATACGCAGTATTTT.

This chain connects TRBV16 to TRBJ1-5, with TRBD1 as a possible D gene (6 bases). With 7 bases removed from V and 7 bases from J, the gap between germline ends came to 17 bases. The CDR3 has 14 amino acids. Germline V gives CDR1 KGHSY, CDR2 FQNENV. In nucleotides, the CDR3 is TGTGCCAGCACCCTAGACAGGAGAAGACAGCCCCAGCATTTT. Its protein product is CASTLDRRRQPQHF.

The table lists this clonotype with a few counts. The V call is TRBV20-1, the J call TRBJ2-1; maybe TRBD1 (7 bases). Germline loops: CDR1 DFQATT, CDR2 SNEGSKA (reference sequence). V was shortened by 6 bases and J by 8 bases, with 14 bases between the two germline ends. This CDR3 spans 12 amino acids. As DNA, the CDR3 is TGCAGTGCCCCTGGAGGGGGCGATGAGCAGTTCTTC. Its protein is CSAPGGGDEQFF.

This clonotype appeared a few times. The rearrangement links TRBV5-1 to TRBJ2-3, with 7 bases matching TRBD1. The V gene end was trimmed by 3 bases and the J gene end by 8 bases; junction bases not matched to a gene: 15. The CDR3 runs 16 residues. CDR1 is SGHRS and CDR2 is YFSETQ in the germline V gene. CDR3 residues: CASSSEPDRVGGTQYF. CDR3 nucleotide sequence: TGCGCCAGCAGCTCGGAACCAGACAGGGTAGGGGGTACGCAGTATTTT.

This chain connects TRBV7-9 to TRBJ1-1; no clear D gene. Germline CDR1 reads SEHNR; CDR2 reads FQNEAQ (reference sequence). This CDR3 comprises 14 residues. Trimming left V 7 bases short and J 3 bases short, with 15 bases between. CDR3 protein: CASTVYRADTEAFF. The CDR3 region has the DNA TGTGCCAGCACCGTCTACAGAGCAGACACTGAAGCTTTCTTT.

V is TRBV6-2 or TRBV6-3 and J is TRBJ2-3, with D hard to call. V was clipped by 7 bases and J by 5 bases, with 7 bases between them. Looked up from germline, CDR1 is MNHEY and CDR2 is SVGEGT. CDR3 length: 11 amino acids. The CDR3 protein is CASNRGDTQYF. DNA of the CDR3: TGTGCCAGCAATCGCGGAGATACGCAGTATTTT.

CDR3 DNA: TGCAGCGCGAGCGAGGGGAGCGACTACAATGAGCAGTTCTTC. Translated, it gives CSASEGSDYNEQFF. V usage is TRBV29-1 and J usage is TRBJ2-1; D tentatively reads TRBD1 or TRBD2 (5 bases each). The CDR3 contains 14 residues. The V end was cut by 7 bases, the J end by 3 bases, with 16 bases between. In germline, CDR1 is SQVTM, CDR2 ANQGSEA.

V and J are TRBV29-1 and TRBJ2-3; D gene uncertain. Deletions cut 7 bases from V and 4 bases from J, with 15 bases between. Germline assignment: CDR1 SQVTM and CDR2 ANQGSEA. The CDR3 totals 13 residues. DNA of the CDR3: TGCAGCGAAGAAATAAGTGGGTCAGATACGCAGTATTTT. It specifies CSEEISGSDTQYF.

This clonotype was seen a few times. The chain is built from TRBV6-1 and TRBJ2-3; 8 bases agree with TRBD2. The CDR3 is 17 amino acids. The V gene's germline CDR1 is MNHNS and CDR2 SASEGT. The trim removed 8 bases at V and 1 base at J, leaving 14 bases unmatched. This CDR3 is CASDGGSGKLRTDTQYF. Here the CDR3 DNA reads TGTGCCAGCGATGGTGGTAGCGGGAAATTACGCACAGATACGCAGTATTTT.

The chain uses TRBV20-1 and TRBJ2-5, with 8 bases identical to TRBD2. The length of the CDR3 is 13 residues. CDR1 is DFQATT, CDR2 SNEGSKA, per germline (reference sequence). J lost 6 bases, V lost 3 bases, and 6 bases had no gene match. The CDR3 spells CSASGRAKQTQYF. CDR3 nucleotides: TGCAGTGCTAGCGGGAGGGCCAAACAGACCCAGTACTTC.

This clonotype was counted only a few times. The chain uses TRBV12-3 or TRBV12-4 and TRBJ2-2; D is unclear. Trimming left V 1 base short and J 4 bases short, with 4 bases between. This CDR3 is 13 amino acids long. In DNA, the CDR3 is TGTGCCAGCAGTTTAGTTCGCACCGGGGAGCTGTTTTTT. Protein product: CASSLVRTGELFF.

V gene TRBV27 combines with J gene TRBJ2-1; 7 bases are shared with TRBD1. Per germline, CDR1 MNHEY and CDR2 SMNVEV (reference sequence). The CDR3 sequence is 12 residues long. Trimming cost V 5 bases and J 15 bases; bases outside gene matches: 10. The CDR3 nucleotides are TGTGCCAGCAGTGTCTGGACAGGCCTTCTGTTCTTC. Its protein product is CASSVWTGLLFF.